This TCR beta chain is drawn from a study of prognosis after radiotherapy for stage I lung cancer. Overall study: Patients (more than twelve men, about 6 women) were aged 53 to 84, median about 75 years. As radiotherapy, SBRT was administered in 3 to 5 fractions with a biologically effective dose of at least 100 Gy. Whole-study results and caveats: Patients with distant metastases had lower Shannon entropy after stereotactic body radiation therapy.

It was by two-round multiplex PCR that TCR beta CDR3 was amplified from genomic DNA. The authors ran first-round PCR with primers specific to each TRBV and TRBJ gene. TCRdb reprocessed the multiplex PCR reads with MiXCR, giving one entry per CDR3 protein. The sample lists about 16,000 distinct CDR3 sequences; under 55% were seen once. As for this clonotype: The antigen is unknown. A read error may explain this, as a much larger clone is one base away. The conserved closing phenylalanine or tryptophan is absent in this CDR3, likely reflecting a read error.

Germline assignment: CDR1 MNHNS and CDR2 SASEGT. V was shortened by 5 bases and J by 4 bases, with 15 bases between the two germline ends. This CDR3 is 15 amino acids long. V is TRBV6-1 and J is TRBJ2-4; the D gene is possibly TRBD2 (6 bases). This specimen was PBMCs, taken before or after stereotactic body radiation therapy (not recorded which). The origin of this receptor is a donor aged 50 or older with non-small cell lung cancer. DNA for the CDR3: TGTGCCAGCAGTAAAGGAGGGGCAGGAAAAAACATTCAGTACTTA. Translating it yields CASSKGGAGKNIQYL.